This T cell receptor beta chain was captured by sequencing in a study of type 1 regulatory T cells. On this clonotype itself: Its specificity is not known.

The CDR3 sequence is 18 residues long. CDR1 and CDR2 (germline): ENHRY, SYGVKD. V was shortened by 0 bases and J by 3 bases, with 21 bases between the two germline ends. Using its own MiXCR run on the reads, TCRdb lists one record per CDR3 protein. The sample yields more than 50,000 distinct CDR3 sequences, 55% to 65% seen once. Input material: cultured non-Tr1 T cells, either the whole culture or a sorted T cell fraction (not recorded which). The sequence was collected from a human donor in good health. The rearrangement links TRBV10-3 to TRBJ2-7; weak D call: TRBD1 (6 bases). CDR3 DNA: TGTGCCATCAGTGAGTCTTTCTTCACGGGACAACGACTCTACGAGCAGTACTTC. Translation gives CAISESFFTGQRLYEQYF.